The clone carrying this T cell receptor (beta chain) was observed a few times. These data originate in a study of T-cell memory formation after mild COVID-19. Looked up from germline, CDR1 is MNHEY and CDR2 is SMNVEV (reference sequence). With 6 bases removed from V and 6 bases from J, the gap between germline ends came to 9 bases. CDR3 length equals 12 residues. TCRdb re-derived calls from the 5' RACE reads in MiXCR, one entry per CDR3 protein. The table has approximately 350,000 distinct CDR3 sequences, over 25% seen once. The receptor comes from an adult woman who had mild COVID-19 (a few samples of this study predate the infection). Cell type and time point are not known. The V and J genes are TRBV27 and TRBJ1-5; D not certain. Sequencing was carried out using PBMCs or a T cell subset sorted from them (not recorded which). CDR3 protein: CASRGMSQPQHF. In DNA, the CDR3 is TGTGCCAGCAGGGGAATGAGTCAGCCCCAGCATTTT.